A selection of T cell receptor beta chains follows, all from one sample in a study of T cells expressing NK-cell markers. From its re-call of the 5' RACE reads, TCRdb lists each CDR3 protein once, without DNA. The listing records about 460,000 distinct CDR3 sequences. Sample: blood T cells: a sorted CD56 or NKG2C T cell subset, CD4+ or CD8+ T cells, or bulk PBMC T cells (not recorded which). These receptors all stem from a woman aged 45 to 65 in good health. CDR3s include the opening cysteine and the closing phenylalanine or tryptophan.

CDR3aa	v_gene	j_gene
CASSLKPRETQYF	TRBV12-3/TRBV12-4	TRBJ2-5
CATSDPADTDPGGYTF	TRBV24-1	TRBJ1-2
CASSFGTATGANVLTF	TRBV7-3	TRBJ2-6
CASSGTSGSRTDTQYF	TRBV12-3/TRBV12-4	TRBJ2-3
CAISGPGLANEQFF	TRBV10-3	TRBJ2-1
CSARVTGNTEAFF	TRBV20-1	TRBJ1-1
CASRGGDRATDTQYF	TRBV5-5	TRBJ2-3
CASSPDRSSYNSPLHF	TRBV4-1	TRBJ1-6
CSTRDSFVGIYEQFF	TRBV29-1	TRBJ2-1
CAWEADLGRHGELFF	TRBV30	TRBJ2-2
CAAKTGGGPGELFF	TRBV19	TRBJ2-2
CASQRSSYNSPLHF	TRBV12-3/TRBV12-4	TRBJ1-6
CASSLDDPGNTIYF	TRBV5-1	TRBJ1-3
CASSSQLAGDRVGWTGELFF	TRBV12-3/TRBV12-4	TRBJ2-2
CASSFALSKTEAFF	TRBV27	TRBJ1-1
CASSQEVFLASLNEQFF	TRBV4-2	TRBJ2-1
CASIHWDRTGELFF	TRBV7-2	TRBJ2-2
CASSFSRLAGGGSGANVLTF	TRBV12-3/TRBV12-4	TRBJ2-6
CSASGRVDGYTF	TRBV29-1	TRBJ1-2
CASNLNSYEQYF	TRBV28	TRBJ2-7
CASMGQSGTEAFF	TRBV5-1	TRBJ1-1
CASSLMGGGYTGELFF	TRBV6-5	TRBJ2-2
CASREKEETQYF	TRBV25-1	TRBJ2-5
CASSPQQGSIQYF	TRBV18	TRBJ2-4
CASSDSGKAGEQFF	TRBV6-2/TRBV6-3	TRBJ2-1
CASSKTSGYNTGELFF	TRBV5-1	TRBJ2-2
CASSSRQATGAFF	TRBV3-1	TRBJ1-1
CASSEPQAGWDTEAFF	TRBV2	TRBJ1-1
CASSYSTDPSLMNTGELFF	TRBV6-6	TRBJ2-2
CASSSEGPPDTQYF	TRBV12-3/TRBV12-4	TRBJ2-3
CASSWSGGGRNEQFF	TRBV7-2	TRBJ2-1
CASSLLSGTSKETQYF	TRBV7-9	TRBJ2-5
CASSVEQGDAYNEQFF	TRBV25-1	TRBJ2-1
CASRRGLGQDEQFF	TRBV12-3/TRBV12-4	TRBJ2-1
CASSLIPGQTYEQYF	TRBV5-1	TRBJ2-7
CASSLVSVGGFNEQFF	TRBV5-1	TRBJ2-1
CASRPSELVNEQFF	TRBV4-1	TRBJ2-1